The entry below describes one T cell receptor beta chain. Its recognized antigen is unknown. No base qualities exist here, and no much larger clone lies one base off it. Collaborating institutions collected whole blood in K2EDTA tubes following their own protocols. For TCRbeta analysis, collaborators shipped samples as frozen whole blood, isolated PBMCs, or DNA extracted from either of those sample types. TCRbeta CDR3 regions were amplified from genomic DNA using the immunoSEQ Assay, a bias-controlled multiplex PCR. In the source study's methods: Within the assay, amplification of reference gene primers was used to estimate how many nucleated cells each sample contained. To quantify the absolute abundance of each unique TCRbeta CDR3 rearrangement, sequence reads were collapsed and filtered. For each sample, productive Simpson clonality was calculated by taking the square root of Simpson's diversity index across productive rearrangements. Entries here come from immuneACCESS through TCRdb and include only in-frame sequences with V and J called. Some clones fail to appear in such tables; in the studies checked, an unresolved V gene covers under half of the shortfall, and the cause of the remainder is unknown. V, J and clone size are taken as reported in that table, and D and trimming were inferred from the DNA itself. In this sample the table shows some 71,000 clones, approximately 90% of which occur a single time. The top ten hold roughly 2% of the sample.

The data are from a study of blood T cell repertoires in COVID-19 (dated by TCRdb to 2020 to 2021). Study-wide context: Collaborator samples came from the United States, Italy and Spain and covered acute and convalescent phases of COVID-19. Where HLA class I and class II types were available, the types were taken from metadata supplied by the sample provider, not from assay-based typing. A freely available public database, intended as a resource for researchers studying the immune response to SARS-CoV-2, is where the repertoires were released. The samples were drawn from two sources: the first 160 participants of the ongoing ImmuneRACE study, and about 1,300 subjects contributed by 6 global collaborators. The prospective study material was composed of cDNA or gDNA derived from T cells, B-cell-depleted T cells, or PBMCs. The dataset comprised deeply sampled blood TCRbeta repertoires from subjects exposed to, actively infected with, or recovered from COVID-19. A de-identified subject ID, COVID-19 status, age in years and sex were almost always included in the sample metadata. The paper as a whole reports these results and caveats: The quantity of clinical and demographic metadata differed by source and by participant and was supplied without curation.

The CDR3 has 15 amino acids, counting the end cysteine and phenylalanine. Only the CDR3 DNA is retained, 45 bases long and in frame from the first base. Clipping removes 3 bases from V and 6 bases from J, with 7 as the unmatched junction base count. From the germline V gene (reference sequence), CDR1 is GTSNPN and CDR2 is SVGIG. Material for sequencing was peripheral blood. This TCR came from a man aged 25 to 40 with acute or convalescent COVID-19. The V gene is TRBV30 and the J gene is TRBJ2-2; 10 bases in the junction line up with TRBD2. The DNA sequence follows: TGTGCCTGGAGAGCGGGGGGGCGCTCCCCCGGGGAGCTGTTTTTT. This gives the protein CAWRAGGRSPGELFF. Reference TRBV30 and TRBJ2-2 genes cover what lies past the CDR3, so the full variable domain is SQTIHQWPATLVQPVGSPLSLECTVEGTSNPNLYWYRQAAGRGLQLLFYSVGIGQISSEVPQNLSASRPQDRQFILSSKKLLLSDSGFYLCAWRAGGRSPGELFFGEGSRLTVL.